Shown below are 2 T cell receptor beta chains from a single sample sequenced in a study of shared clonotypes between healthy human individuals. TCRdb's copy holds only in-frame clones and misses some; the assay was immunoSEQ multiplex PCR. The data show a few million clones, 90% to 95% seen once. Specimen: naive CD4+ T cells sorted from blood. Subset meaning: CD45RA+ positively selected. The receptors derive from a man aged 18 to 30 in good health.

The rearrangement links TRBV19 to TRBJ2-3; 10 positions match TRBD2. Germline V gives CDR1 LNHDA, CDR2 SQIVND (reference sequence). The CDR3 sequence is 15 residues long. V was pared by 6 bases and J by 4 bases, with 7 bases of the junction left unmatched. The CDR3 DNA is TGTGCCAGTAGCACTAGCGGGGTGATAGCAGATACGCAGTATTTT. Protein product: CASSTSGVIADTQYF.

The chain links TRBV29-1 to TRBJ2-3, with D possibly called TRBD1 or TRBD2 (5 bases each). In germline, CDR1 is SQVTM, CDR2 ANQGSEA. The CDR3 spans 12 residues. The V and J ends lost 6 bases and 4 bases respectively, with 11 bases between them. The CDR3 protein is CSVGPGPDTQYF. The DNA of the CDR3 is TGCAGCGTAGGCCCGGGGCCAGATACGCAGTATTTT.